One sample yielded the 31 T cell receptor beta chains listed below, sequenced in a study of CD8+CD57+ T cells in acquired aplastic anemia. CDR3 and TCR beta VDJ profiling relied on a genomic DNA template. TCRdb called the reads again in MiXCR, with one record for every CDR3 protein. The data contain 450,000 to 550,000 distinct CDR3 sequences, approximately 33% of them singletons. Previously, flow cytometry had revealed CD8+CD57+ cell expansion in the patients chosen for sequencing. The source material was sorted CD4+, CD8+, or CD8+CD57+ T cells (not recorded which) from PBMCs. Every receptor here comes from a human donor with aplastic anemia.

Comments on this clonotype: A single base separates this from a much larger clone, so it may be a read error. This chain links TRBV20-1 with TRBJ1-2, with D unresolved. Germline V lookup: CDR1 DFQATT, CDR2 SNEGSKA (reference sequence). V was clipped by 6 bases and J by 4 bases, with 15 bases between them. CDR3 length equals 13 residues. DNA for the CDR3: TGCAGTGCCACGGACGGCGCAGGCTATGGCTACACCTTC. Translation gives CSATDGAGYGYTF.

Many counts were recorded for this clonotype. A much larger clone lies one base from this, so it may be a read error. V is TRBV12-3 or TRBV12-4 and J is TRBJ1-2, with unresolved D. The CDR3 covers 11 residues. This chain's CDR3 is CASSLVDGYTF. CDR3 in DNA: TGTGCCAGCAGCTTAGTGGATGGCTACACCTTC.

Only a few counts were recorded for this clonotype. The chain couples TRBV15 to TRBJ2-1; 14 bases align to TRBD2. This CDR3 region has 19 residues. V gave up 3 bases and J gave up 2 bases; unmatched junction bases: 9. Germline-derived CDR1 and CDR2 are LNHNV and YYDKDF (reference sequence). The CDR3 DNA sequence: TGTGCCACCAGCAGTCCCGGGACTAGCGGGAGCGGGGCCTACAATGAGCAGTTCTTC. It is translated as CATSSPGTSGSGAYNEQFF.

The chain recombines TRBV10-3 with TRBJ1-2, with 9 bases that match TRBD1. Per germline, CDR1 ENHRY and CDR2 SYGVKD. The junction had 15 bases not matched to a gene; V was cut back by 10 bases and J by 0 bases. CDR3 length equals 17 residues. The CDR3 spells CASGRAGTGRTNYGYTF. The CDR3 DNA follows: TGTGCCAGCGGTAGAGCCGGGACAGGGAGGACTAACTATGGCTACACCTTC.

CDR3 bases: TGTGCCAGTAGTACGGGACCAGCCACTGAAGCTTTCTTT. The encoded protein is CASSTGPATEAFF. The genes are TRBV19 and TRBJ1-1; possible D gene TRBD1, 5 bases. CDR1 is LNHDA, CDR2 SQIVND, per germline (reference sequence). The CDR3 length is 13 residues. Between the trimmed V and J ends, which lost 4 bases and 4 bases, there was a span of 10 bases. The full variable domain, with the rest looked up from reference TRBV19 and TRBJ1-1, is DGGITQSPKYLFRKEGQNVTLSCEQNLNHDAMYWYRQDPGQGLRLIYYSQIVNDFQKGDIAEGYSVSREKKESFPLTVTSAQKNPTAFYLCASSTGPATEAFFGQGTRLTVV.

As regards this clonotype: Just one base apart from a much larger clone, this may be a read error. V and J are TRBV7-2 and TRBJ1-3; the D is unclear. The CDR3 sequence is 13 residues long. The germline V gene encodes CDR1 SGHTA and CDR2 FQGNSA. CDR3 DNA sequence: TGTGCCAGCAGCCTAGGGTGGGGAAGCACCATATATTTT. Translating it yields CASSLGWGSTIYF.

This clonotype appeared a single time. The V call is TRBV4-1, the J call TRBJ1-2, with D possibly matching TRBD1 (6 bases). CDR3 size: 15 residues. Trimming shortened V by 5 bases and J by 5 bases, and 18 bases separated the two germline ends. Germline CDR1 MGHRA, CDR2 YSYEKL. CDR3 loop: CASSAQLQGRYGYTF. CDR3 coding DNA: TGCGCCAGCAGCGCCCAATTACAGGGTCGGTATGGCTACACCTTC.

This clonotype was counted a few times. The chain joins TRBV7-2 to TRBJ2-7, with TRBD2 matching over 10 bases. CDR1 SGHTA and CDR2 FQGNSA come from the germline V gene. The V gene end was trimmed by 4 bases and the J gene end by 1 base; junction bases not matched to a gene: 4. This CDR3 contains 15 residues. The CDR3 is CASSSSGGASYEQYF. In nucleotides, the CDR3 is TGTGCCAGCAGCTCGAGCGGGGGGGCATCCTACGAGCAGTACTTC.

About this clonotype: A much larger clone is a single base away; this may be a read error. This chain connects TRBV7-9 to TRBJ2-2; D gene ambiguous. CDR1 is SEHNR and CDR2 is FQNEAQ in the germline V gene (reference sequence). This CDR3 comprises 15 residues. CDR3 in amino acids: CAGSLGSGNTGELFF. CDR3 bases: TGTGCCGGCAGCTTAGGCTCAGGGAACACCGGGGAGCTGTTTTTT.

Concerning this clonotype: A much bigger clone sits one base away, suggesting this may be a read error. The rearrangement joins TRBV19 to TRBJ2-7, with D possibly TRBD1 on 5 matching bases. Germline CDR1 and CDR2: LNHDA and SQIVND (reference sequence). The CDR3 consists of 14 residues. The CDR3 region is CACSIVDTSYEQYF. DNA for the CDR3: TGTGCCTGTAGTATTGTGGACACTTCATACGAGCAGTACTTC.

A remark on this clonotype: One end of the junction does not line up with germline, which may come from a read error. This chain links TRBV15 with TRBJ2-1; TRBD2 is a possible D gene (5 bases). CDR3 length equals 11 residues. CDR1 is LNHNV and CDR2 is YYDKDF in the germline V gene (reference sequence). CDR3 bases: TGTGCCACCGGCAGCGGCAACGAGCAGTTCTTC. Its translation: CATGSGNEQFF.

The rearrangement joins TRBV12-3 or TRBV12-4 to TRBJ1-5; tentative D call: TRBD1 (5 bases). This CDR3 is 15 amino acids long. Trimming took off 2 bases at V and 1 base at J, with 9 bases between the two ends. CDR3: CASSLRGMSNQPQHF. The CDR3 nucleotides read TGTGCCAGCAGTTTAAGGGGAATGAGCAATCAGCCCCAGCATTTT.

The sample holds many counts of this clonotype. The V and J genes are TRBV7-8 and TRBJ2-7; 10 bases line up with TRBD2. CDR1 and CDR2 from the germline V gene are SGHVS and FQNEAQ. This CDR3 is built from 15 residues. V shed 5 bases and J 7 bases; nucleotides not matched to a gene: 11. CDR3 loop: CASSAPAGGPGEQYF. The CDR3, as DNA: TGTGCCAGCAGCGCCCCAGCGGGAGGGCCGGGGGAGCAGTACTTC.

This clonotype was counted between two and nine times. The chain couples TRBV4-3 to TRBJ1-3; 7 positions match TRBD1. The CDR3 extends over 16 amino acids. The junction had 4 bases not matched to a gene; V was cut back by 1 base and J by 1 base. The germline gives CDR1 LGHNA, CDR2 YSLEER. For the CDR3, the DNA is TGCGCCAGCAGCCAAGGAGCAGGGGGGTCTGGAAACACCATATATTTT. Translation gives CASSQGAGGSGNTIYF.

This clonotype occurred many times. The chain links TRBV5-1 to TRBJ2-7; D ambiguous. This CDR3 is 14 amino acids long. V was shortened by 2 bases and J by 6 bases, with 15 bases between the two germline ends. Germline-derived CDR1 and CDR2 are SGHRS and YFSETQ. DNA of the CDR3: TGCGCCAGCAGCTTTGAAGTCCTGGCTCTCGAGCAGTACTTC. Protein sequence: CASSFEVLALEQYF.

With regard to this clonotype: Being one base from a much bigger clone, this may be a read error. This chain joins TRBV20-1 and TRBJ2-7, with TRBD2 matching 11 bases. The CDR3 is made up of 16 amino acids. J lost 2 bases, V lost 6 bases, and 12 bases had no gene match. Germline V gene lookup returns CDR1 DFQATT and CDR2 SNEGSKA (reference sequence). CDR3 in amino acids: CSASRGRLAGPYEQYF. In DNA, the CDR3 is TGCAGTGCAAGCCGGGGTCGACTAGCGGGGCCCTACGAGCAGTACTTC.

This clonotype came up many times. The chain has TRBV14 and TRBJ2-7, with D unclear. CDR1 is SGHDN, CDR2 FVKESK, per germline. The CDR3 sequence is 14 residues long. V lost 2 bases and J lost 5, with 13 bases in between. CDR3: CASSQRRSTDEQYF. Here the CDR3 DNA reads TGTGCCAGCAGCCAACGCAGGTCAACGGACGAGCAGTACTTC. The variable domain in full, with the rest retrieved from reference TRBV14 and TRBJ2-7, is EAGVTQFPSHSVIEKGQTVTLRCDPISGHDNLYWYRRVMGKEIKFLLHFVKESKQDESGMPNNRFLAERTGGTYSTLKVQPAELEDSGVYFCASSQRRSTDEQYFGPGTRLTVT.

The J gene is TRBJ1-2, the V gene TRBV6-4, with TRBD1 as a possible D gene (5 bases). The germline V gene has CDR1 MRHNA and CDR2 SNTAGT. Trimming stripped 4 bases from V and 3 bases from J, with 9 bases between. This CDR3 comprises 13 residues. CDR3 sequence reads: CASSGGPYYGYTF. For the CDR3, the DNA is TGTGCCAGCAGTGGGGGACCATACTATGGCTACACCTTC.

The chain has TRBV30 and TRBJ2-7, with D hard to call. Germline CDR1 is GTSNPN and CDR2 is SVGIG (reference sequence). This CDR3 contains 13 residues. V was clipped by 1 base and J by 2 bases, with 9 bases between them. The CDR3 nucleotides read TGTGCCTGGAGTGGGGTCGCCACCTACGAGCAGTACTTC. Translating gives CAWSGVATYEQYF.

This clonotype has just a few counts. The chain carries TRBV20-1 and TRBJ2-5; no clear D gene. The V and J ends lost 1 base and 5 bases respectively, with 14 bases between them. This CDR3 region has 14 residues. Germline V gene lookup returns CDR1 DFQATT and CDR2 SNEGSKA (reference sequence). CDR3 nucleotides: TGCAGTGCTAGAGTGGCAATTGGGCTTGAGACCCAGTACTTC. It encodes CSARVAIGLETQYF.

This clonotype was picked up many times. V usage is TRBV2 and J usage is TRBJ1-2; TRBD1 might be the D (6 bases). Germline V gene sequence: CDR1 SNHLY, CDR2 FYNNEI. The CDR3 contains 16 residues. V gave up 7 bases and J gave up 4 bases, with 22 bases separating them. CDR3 sequence: CASTEGGPSATYGYTF. In nucleotides, the CDR3 is TGTGCCAGCACCGAAGGGGGTCCGTCCGCAACCTATGGCTACACCTTC.

Ten or more counts support this clonotype. The J gene is TRBJ1-1, the V gene TRBV20-1; the D is unclear. Trimming took 1 base from V and 4 from J, leaving 4 bases between them. The length of the CDR3 is 11 residues. Germline V gene lookup returns CDR1 DFQATT and CDR2 SNEGSKA (reference sequence). The CDR3 protein is CSARGSTEAFF. CDR3 nucleotide sequence: TGCAGTGCTAGAGGGAGCACTGAAGCTTTCTTT.

This clonotype appeared many times. This chain joins TRBV29-1 and TRBJ2-5; 7 bases are shared with TRBD2. V shed 5 bases and J 5 bases; nucleotides not matched to a gene: 5. There are 12 residues in the CDR3. The germline V gene encodes CDR1 SQVTM and CDR2 ANQGSEA. CDR3 nucleotide sequence: TGCAGCGTTATATGGGGGGGGGAGACCCAGTACTTC. This codes for CSVIWGGETQYF.

The table lists this clonotype with a few counts. The CDR3 DNA reads TGTGCCAGCAGGGAAATGGGCTCCTATAATTCACCCCTCCACTTT. Amino acids: CASREMGSYNSPLHF. The gene calls are TRBV6-1 and TRBJ1-6, with D unresolved. From germline, CDR1 is MNHNS and CDR2 SASEGT. This CDR3 contains 15 residues. V was trimmed by 6 bases and J by 0 bases, leaving 9 bases between them.

In its sample, this clonotype was seen a few times. The chain links TRBV19 to TRBJ2-7; TRBD2 matches 14 bases. This CDR3 comprises 17 residues. The junction had 9 bases not matched to a gene; V was cut back by 5 bases and J by 3 bases. From germline, CDR1 is LNHDA and CDR2 SQIVND (reference sequence). The CDR3 spells CASSSPGGLAGVYEQYF. In DNA form, the CDR3 reads TGTGCCAGTAGTTCCCCTGGGGGACTAGCGGGAGTCTACGAGCAGTACTTC.

The chain employs TRBV10-3 and TRBJ1-5; D is unclear. The better agreement between TRBJ2-3 and the DNA end casts doubt on the J call. Looked up from germline, CDR1 is ENHRY and CDR2 is SYGVKD. The CDR3 contains 13 residues. CDR3 nucleotides: TGTGCCATCAGTGGGTCTGCAATGGAGCCCCAGTATTTT. This sequence encodes CAISGSAMEPQYF.

This chain links TRBV13 with TRBJ2-6; 8 bases are shared with TRBD1. The CDR3 has 20 amino acids. V lost 5 bases and J lost 2; bases outside the gene matches: 17. CDR1 and CDR2 from the germline V gene are PRHDT and FYEKMQ (reference sequence). The CDR3 nucleotides read TGTGCCAGCAGCCCGAGGACAGGGTTCCTCAATACCGCTGGGGCCAACGTCCTGACTTTC. Amino acids: CASSPRTGFLNTAGANVLTF.

This clonotype was recorded a few times. This chain connects TRBV12-3 or TRBV12-4 to TRBJ1-3; a possible D gene is TRBD1 (5 bases). The CDR3 spans 15 residues. Deletions cut 2 bases from V and 2 bases from J, with 10 bases between. The CDR3 DNA is TGTGCCAGCAGTTTAACGGGACTCACTGGAAACACCATATATTTT. Translated, it gives CASSLTGLTGNTIYF.

This clonotype was recorded a few times. The chain links TRBV20-1 to TRBJ2-1, with TRBD2 identical over 7 bases. V trimming: 6 bases; J trimming: 1 base; junction bases outside the gene matches: 18. CDR1 DFQATT and CDR2 SNEGSKA come from the germline V gene (reference sequence). The CDR3 is 18 residues long. In nucleotides, the CDR3 is TGCAGTGCAGCTCGCGGGACGGCAGGCGGGAGATCCTACAATGAGCAGTTCTTC. Its translation: CSAARGTAGGRSYNEQFF.

There are many counts of this clonotype. V gene TRBV15 combines with J gene TRBJ1-2; 9 bases align to TRBD1. Losses at the gene ends were 3 bases for V and 7 bases for J; bases not matched to a gene: 12. The CDR3 covers 16 residues. The germline gives CDR1 LNHNV, CDR2 YYDKDF (reference sequence). CDR3 region: CATSSWTGALGGGYTF. The DNA of the CDR3 is TGTGCCACCAGCAGTTGGACAGGGGCCCTTGGTGGTGGCTACACCTTC.

This clonotype was picked up many times. The chain joins TRBV20-1 to TRBJ2-7, with D perhaps being TRBD1 or TRBD2 (5 bases each). Germline-derived CDR1 and CDR2 are DFQATT and SNEGSKA (reference sequence). The CDR3 is 14 residues long. V shed 1 base and J shed 7 bases, with 17 bases lying between them. The CDR3 DNA sequence: TGCAGTGCTAGAGGGACCCGGGACCCGGGGGAGCAGTACTTC. Translated, it gives CSARGTRDPGEQYF.